This TCR beta chain is from a study of cytomegalovirus exposure and HLA in healthy donors. With respect to this clone: What it recognizes is unknown.

The CDR3 has 16 amino acids. V was trimmed by 4 bases and J by 0 bases, leaving 17 bases between them. Looked up from germline, CDR1 is SGHRS and CDR2 is YFSETQ. Study conclusions and caveats: Presence/absence analyses supposed approximately even sequencing depth among donors. Researchers reported that a few CMV-associated chains were confirmed in vitro as CMV antigen-specific. Reports indicate that TCR beta sequences accurately predicted the HLA-A and HLA-B alleles of most subjects.

The PCR employed 60 Vbeta primers together with 13 Jbeta primers. TCRdb's table, derived via immunoSEQ multiplex PCR, lists solely in-frame clones and lacks some. Among 100,000 to 150,000 clones listed, roughly three quarters were seen once. The sequencing sample was made of PBMCs. The chain combines TRBV5-1 with TRBJ2-7; possible D gene TRBD2, 6 bases. This TCR was sampled from a woman in her sixties in good health and CMV-seronegative. CDR3: CASSPSTLGGSYEQYF. The CDR3 coding sequence is TGCGCCAGCAGCCCCTCAACCCTCGGGGGCTCCTACGAGCAGTACTTC.